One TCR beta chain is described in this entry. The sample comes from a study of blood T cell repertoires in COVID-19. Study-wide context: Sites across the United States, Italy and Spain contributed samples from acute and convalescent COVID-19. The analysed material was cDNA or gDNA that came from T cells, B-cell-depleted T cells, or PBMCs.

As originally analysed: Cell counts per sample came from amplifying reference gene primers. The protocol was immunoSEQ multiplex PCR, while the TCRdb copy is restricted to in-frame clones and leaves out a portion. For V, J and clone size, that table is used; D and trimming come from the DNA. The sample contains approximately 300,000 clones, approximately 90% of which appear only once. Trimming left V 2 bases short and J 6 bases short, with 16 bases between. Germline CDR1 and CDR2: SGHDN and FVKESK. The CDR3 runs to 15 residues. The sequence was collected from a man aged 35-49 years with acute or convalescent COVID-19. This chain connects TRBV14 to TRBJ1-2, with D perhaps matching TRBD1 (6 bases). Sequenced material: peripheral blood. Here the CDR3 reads CASSQLNREMNGYTF. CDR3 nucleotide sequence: TGTGCCAGCAGCCAACTTAACAGGGAAATGAATGGCTACACCTTC.